The 26 T cell receptor beta chains in this list originate from one sample, sequenced in a study of T cell changes during pregnancy in multiple sclerosis. This table comes from immunoSEQ multiplex PCR, and its TCRdb copy is limited to in-frame clones, with some not included. The sample yields over 55,000 clones, approximately 87% seen once. Sequencing was carried out using peripheral blood from another person, used as feeder cells. Receptors originate from a human donor whose cells served as feeder cells for cultures in a pregnancy study.

The J gene is TRBJ1-5, the V gene TRBV4-3; TRBD1 agrees at 9 bases. CDR1 LGHNA and CDR2 YSLEER come from the germline V gene. The V and J ends lost 3 bases and 6 bases, in that order; junction bases with no gene match: 3. The CDR3 contains 14 residues. The CDR3 DNA reads TGCGCCAGCAGCCAGGACAGGGGTGGTCAGCCCCAGCATTTT. Translation gives CASSQDRGGQPQHF.

This clone was picked up one time. This sequence joins TRBV11-2 and TRBJ1-1; D remains ambiguous. This CDR3 has 13 residues. Germline V gene data show CDR1 as SGHAT and CDR2 as FQNNGV. Trimming stripped 0 bases from V and 5 bases from J, with 7 bases between. The CDR3 coding sequence is TGTGCCAGCAGCTTAGAGGGTAGGACTGAAGCTTTCTTT. Its protein is CASSLEGRTEAFF.

The rearrangement links TRBV9 to TRBJ2-5; D may be TRBD1 or TRBD2 (7 bases each). V was pared by 0 bases and J by 5 bases, with 14 bases between. The CDR3 loop spans 15 amino acids. Germline assignment: CDR1 SGDLS and CDR2 YYNGEE. The CDR3 protein is CASSVGGGGAETQYF. The CDR3 DNA reads TGTGCCAGCAGCGTAGGGGGAGGGGGCGCTGAGACCCAGTACTTC.

The chain is built from TRBV20-1 and TRBJ1-5; D perhaps matches TRBD1 (5 bases). The CDR3 is 11 amino acids. The germline gives CDR1 DFQATT, CDR2 SNEGSKA (reference sequence). V shed 4 bases and J shed 12 bases, with 13 bases lying between them. The CDR3 DNA reads TGCAGTGCTATCAGGTCGGGGCACCAGCATTTT. Amino acid sequence: CSAIRSGHQHF.

The chain carries TRBV5-1 and TRBJ2-1; weak D call: TRBD2 (6 bases). V was cut by 0 bases and J by 7 bases, with 14 bases left in between. The CDR3 length is 15 residues. Germline-derived CDR1 and CDR2 are SGHRS and YFSETQ. The CDR3 coding sequence is TGCGCCAGCAGCTTGGCTGGGGGGTGGGATAATGAGCAGTTCTTC. Translated, it gives CASSLAGGWDNEQFF. Full variable domain (outside the CDR3, taken from reference TRBV5-1 and TRBJ2-1): KAGVTQTPRYLIKTRGQQVTLSCSPISGHRSVSWYQQTPGQGLQFLFEYFSETQRNKGNFPGRFSGRQFSNSRSEMNVSTLELGDSALYLCASSLAGGWDNEQFFGPGTRLTVL.

The V gene is TRBV4-2, the J gene TRBJ1-2, with D possibly TRBD1 on 6 matching bases. Looked up from germline, CDR1 is LGHNA and CDR2 is YNFKEQ. The CDR3 has 15 amino acids. Trimming removed 4 bases from V and 0 bases from J, with 12 bases in between. The CDR3 sequence: CASSPGWDTNYGYTF. The DNA for the CDR3 is TGTGCCAGCAGCCCGGGTTGGGACACTAACTATGGCTACACCTTC.

The V and J genes are TRBV10-3 and TRBJ1-1; D uncertain. The CDR3 loop spans 13 amino acids. Per the germline V gene, CDR1 is ENHRY and CDR2 is SYGVKD. V lost 4 bases and J lost 5, with 11 bases in between. The CDR3 protein is CAISVDVSTEAFF. CDR3 sequence (DNA): TGTGCCATCAGTGTGGACGTTTCGACTGAAGCTTTCTTT.

A few counts support this clone. This chain uses TRBV7-2 with TRBJ2-7; no clear D gene. Germline values: CDR1 SGHTA, CDR2 FQGNSA. Trimming cost V 0 bases and J 4 bases, with 7 bases left between them. The CDR3 length is 13 residues. CDR3 amino acids: CASSLATDYEQYF. DNA for the CDR3: TGTGCCAGCAGCTTAGCGACGGATTACGAGCAGTACTTC.

The CDR3 bases are TGTGCCAGCAGCTTAGCGAAAAAAGAGACCCAGTACTTC. Translation: CASSLAKKETQYF. The genes are TRBV7-2 and TRBJ2-5; D call uncertain. CDR1 is SGHTA, CDR2 FQGNSA, per germline. The CDR3 spans 13 residues. The ends were cut back, 0 bases at V and 3 bases at J, with 5 bases in the middle.

The V and J genes are TRBV27 and TRBJ2-2; D is possibly TRBD2 (5 bases). The V gene lost 6 bases and the J gene lost 4 bases, with 6 bases spanning the gap. The CDR3 loop spans 12 amino acids. Germline CDR1 is MNHEY and CDR2 is SMNVEV (reference sequence). This CDR3 is CASRRATGELFF. The CDR3 DNA follows: TGTGCCAGCAGGAGGGCCACCGGGGAGCTGTTTTTT.

This clone was counted a single time. The rearrangement uses TRBV27 and TRBJ2-5; TRBD1 is a possible D gene (6 bases). The CDR3 has 13 amino acids. Trimming pared 6 bases from V and 5 bases from J, leaving 13 bases between. Germline assignment: CDR1 MNHEY and CDR2 SMNVEV (reference sequence). In nucleotides, the CDR3 is TGTGCCAGCAGGGGCCAGGGGCCGGAGACCCAGTACTTC. This encodes CASRGQGPETQYF.

This chain uses TRBV27 with TRBJ1-1; D is undetermined. In germline, CDR1 is MNHEY, CDR2 SMNVEV (reference sequence). The CDR3 sequence is 13 residues long. V dropped 3 bases and J dropped 1 base, with 6 bases sitting between them. CDR3 protein: CASSLLANTEAFF. DNA for the CDR3: TGTGCCAGCAGTTTGTTAGCGAACACTGAAGCTTTCTTT.

J is TRBJ1-6 and V is TRBV13, with TRBD1 matching 10 bases. The CDR3 runs to 16 residues. The germline V gene has CDR1 PRHDT and CDR2 FYEKMQ (reference sequence). J was trimmed by 6 bases and V by 1 base; bases with no gene match: 3. The CDR3 nucleotides read TGTGCCAGCAGCTTAGATGGGGACAGGGGTAATTCACCCCTCCACTTT. Protein: CASSLDGDRGNSPLHF.

CDR3 DNA sequence: TGTGCCAGCAGTCCTAGTGGGGGGCTCTACGAGCAGTACTTC. Protein product: CASSPSGGLYEQYF. The chain joins TRBV6-5 to TRBJ2-7; D could derive from TRBD1 or TRBD2 (6 bases each). V was clipped by 5 bases and J by 3 bases, with 14 bases between them. Germline CDR1 and CDR2: MNHEY and SVGAGI. The CDR3 sequence is 14 residues long.

The chain recombines TRBV14 with TRBJ2-7; possibly TRBD1 or TRBD2 for D (5 bases each). Germline V gene lookup returns CDR1 SGHDN and CDR2 FVKESK. The CDR3 is 15 amino acids. The germline V and J ends were trimmed by 4 bases and 0 bases, with 13 bases remaining between them. CDR3 protein: CASSRGSGFSYEQYF. CDR3 nucleotide sequence: TGTGCCAGCAGCCGGGGGAGCGGATTCTCCTACGAGCAGTACTTC.

This chain connects TRBV6-5 to TRBJ2-7; perhaps TRBD1 as D (5 bases). Trimming removed 5 bases at V and 6 bases at J, with 8 bases between. The germline CDR1 and CDR2 sequences are MNHEY and SVGAGI. The CDR3 is 11 amino acids. As DNA, the CDR3 is TGTGCCAGCAGTGCCAGGGCCGAGCAGTACTTC. Translated: CASSARAEQYF.

This clone has just a few counts. V and J are TRBV2 and TRBJ2-1, with 9 nucleotides matching TRBD2. The germline V gene encodes CDR1 SNHLY and CDR2 FYNNEI. V shed 4 bases, J shed 2 bases, and the junction held 3 bases outside the gene matches. This CDR3 has 15 residues. The CDR3 DNA sequence: TGTGCCAGCAGTGTAATAGCGGGAGCCTACAATGAGCAGTTCTTC. This translates into CASSVIAGAYNEQFF.

The rearrangement joins TRBV28 to TRBJ2-5; 8 bases map to TRBD2. Germline V gives CDR1 MDHEN, CDR2 SYDVKM. The CDR3 has 17 residues. The junction had 15 bases not matched to a gene; V was cut back by 4 bases and J by 5 bases. The CDR3 DNA follows: TGTGCCAGCAGTTCCCCTCCTGGACAACGGGGGGGGGAGACCCAGTACTTC. Its protein is CASSSPPGQRGGETQYF.

The genes are TRBV5-1 and TRBJ2-5; TRBD1 matches 8 bases. V was pared by 4 bases and J by 3 bases, with 8 bases of the junction left unmatched. Germline CDR1 SGHRS, CDR2 YFSETQ. The CDR3 runs 15 residues. The CDR3 loop is CASSKLTGVEETQYF. The CDR3 DNA is TGCGCCAGCAGCAAGCTGACAGGGGTGGAAGAGACCCAGTACTTC.

The V call is TRBV18, the J call TRBJ2-7; TRBD1 or TRBD2 may be the D gene (5 bases each). Deletions cut 6 bases from V and 0 bases from J, with 12 bases between. The CDR3 extends over 14 amino acids. Per the germline V gene, CDR1 is KGHSH and CDR2 is LQKENI. CDR3 sequence reads: CASSPGTSSYEQYF. CDR3 bases: TGTGCCAGCTCCCCCGGGACCTCCTCCTACGAGCAGTACTTC.

The V call is TRBV6-5, the J call TRBJ1-2; no reliable D call. Germline lookup yields CDR1 MNHEY and CDR2 SVGAGI. The germline V and J ends were trimmed by 2 bases and 8 bases, with 15 bases remaining between them. CDR3 size: 14 residues. The CDR3 spells CASSYASLGYGYTF. The CDR3 coding sequence is TGTGCCAGCAGTTACGCGAGTCTGGGGTACGGCTACACCTTC.

V is TRBV5-4 and J is TRBJ2-2; 7 nucleotides align to TRBD1. Germline values: CDR1 SGHNT, CDR2 YYREEE (reference sequence). This CDR3 is 15 amino acids long. The V segment lost 3 bases and the J segment 9 bases; nucleotides outside the gene matches: 11. The DNA for the CDR3 is TGTGCCAGCAGCTACAACAGGGGAAAGACCAGGGAGCTGTTTTTT. Protein sequence: CASSYNRGKTRELFF.

The gene calls are TRBV15 and TRBJ1-6; D unresolved. The CDR3 sequence is 13 residues long. Germline-derived CDR1 and CDR2 are LNHNV and YYDKDF (reference sequence). With 5 bases removed from V and 8 bases from J, the gap between germline ends came to 10 bases. The CDR3 spells CATSLERDSPLHF. DNA for the CDR3: TGTGCCACCAGCCTAGAGAGGGATTCACCCCTCCACTTT.

The chain links TRBV28 to TRBJ1-1; unclear D gene. Germline CDR1 reads MDHEN; CDR2 reads SYDVKM. V was clipped by 6 bases and J by 8 bases, with 10 bases between them. The CDR3 spans 11 residues. This CDR3 is CASREEPEAFF. The CDR3, as DNA: TGTGCCAGCAGAGAAGAACCAGAAGCTTTCTTT.

The chain couples TRBV5-1 to TRBJ2-7; 7 positions agree with TRBD2. V shed 7 bases and J 0 bases; nucleotides not matched to a gene: 4. CDR3 size: 13 residues. The germline V gene has CDR1 SGHRS and CDR2 YFSETQ. The DNA of the CDR3 is TGCGCCAGCGCAGGCGGGAGCTCCTACGAGCAGTACTTC. Encoded protein: CASAGGSSYEQYF.

This sequence joins TRBV6-6 and TRBJ2-3; 10 bases map to TRBD2. CDR3 length: 14 amino acids. V shed 8 bases, J shed 4 bases, and the junction held 6 bases outside the gene matches. Germline CDR1 and CDR2: MNHNY and SVGAGI (reference sequence). The CDR3 DNA reads as TGTGCCAGCTCGAAGCGGGGGGGCCCAGATACGCAGTATTTT. Translating gives CASSKRGGPDTQYF.